The next 28 T cell receptor beta chains were all read from a single sample in a study of T cells in Graves' hyperthyroidism and ophthalmopathy. Amplified TCR beta CDR3 regions derived from RNA transcripts. First-round RT-PCR of the TCR CDR3 relied on the HTBI primer set. TCRdb processed the multiplex PCR reads anew with MiXCR; each CDR3 protein has one entry. The profile shows over 300,000 distinct CDR3 sequences, approximately 14% of them singletons. The sequenced material came from blood. These receptors came from an older woman with Graves' hyperthyroidism.

This clonotype has at least ten counts. This chain connects TRBV6-1 to TRBJ2-1; 11 positions match TRBD2. The CDR3 is made up of 16 amino acids. V trimming: 5 bases; J trimming: 2 bases; junction bases outside the gene matches: 5. CDR1 MNHNS and CDR2 SASEGT come from the germline V gene. CDR3 in DNA: TGTGCCAGCAGTTCCCGACTAGCGGGGACCTACAATGAGCAGTTCTTC. Protein sequence: CASSSRLAGTYNEQFF.

This clonotype was counted many times. The chain joins TRBV27 to TRBJ2-5, with TRBD2 matching over 13 bases. J was trimmed by 4 bases and V by 4 bases; bases with no gene match: 6. The germline V gene has CDR1 MNHEY and CDR2 SMNVEV (reference sequence). CDR3 length: 16 residues. This chain's CDR3 is CASSSRLAGGRETQYF. In DNA, the CDR3 is TGTGCCAGCAGTTCGCGACTAGCGGGAGGACGAGAGACCCAGTACTTC.

Ten or more counts support this clonotype. The V call is TRBV20-1, the J call TRBJ2-3; possibly TRBD2 for D (6 bases). Trimming took off 1 base at V and 3 bases at J, with 23 bases between the two ends. This CDR3 is built from 18 residues. The germline gives CDR1 DFQATT, CDR2 SNEGSKA (reference sequence). CDR3 DNA: TGCAGTGCTAGAGCGTGGTCTGGTGAGGGGACTCGAACAGATACGCAGTATTTT. Its protein is CSARAWSGEGTRTDTQYF.

There are many counts of this clonotype. V gene TRBV3-1 combines with J gene TRBJ2-2, with 8 bases matching TRBD2. The V gene's germline CDR1 is LGHDT and CDR2 YNNKEL (reference sequence). Trimming at V came to 3 bases and at J to 3 bases, leaving 3 bases not matched to a gene. The CDR3 runs 15 residues. In DNA, the CDR3 is TGTGCCAGCAGCCACACTAGCGGATACACCGGGGAGCTGTTTTTT. Amino acids: CASSHTSGYTGELFF.

This clonotype was counted at least ten times. The chain links TRBV10-1 to TRBJ2-5; TRBD2 agrees at 7 bases. The germline V gene encodes CDR1 WNHNN and CDR2 SYGVQD (reference sequence). This CDR3 has 14 amino acids. Losses at the gene ends were 2 bases for V and 2 bases for J; bases not matched to a gene: 2. The CDR3 loop reads CASSESGKQETQYF. CDR3 bases: TGCGCCAGCAGTGAGAGCGGGAAGCAAGAGACCCAGTACTTC.

This clonotype occurred many times. V is TRBV3-1 and J is TRBJ2-4; D is unresolved. V gave up 5 bases and J gave up 0 bases, with 17 bases separating them. Per germline, CDR1 LGHDT and CDR2 YNNKEL (reference sequence). The CDR3 consists of 17 residues. CDR3 amino acids: CASSSPQEAGAKNIQYF. CDR3 coding DNA: TGTGCCAGCAGCTCACCCCAAGAGGCAGGAGCCAAAAACATTCAGTACTTC.

This clonotype showed up just once. The missing conserved phenylalanine or tryptophan at the end of this CDR3 makes a read error likely. This chain joins TRBV6-5 and TRBJ1-1, with TRBD1 as a possible D gene (6 bases). Trimming took 5 bases from V and 5 from J, leaving 15 bases between them. The germline gives CDR1 MNHEY, CDR2 SVGAGI. CDR3 size: 14 residues. The CDR3 protein is CASSTPGVGTEAFL. The CDR3 DNA reads as TGTGCCAGCAGTACTCCAGGGGTTGGAACTGAAGCTTTCCTT.

This clonotype was seen repeatedly, ten times or more. The CDR3 DNA sequence: TGTGCCAGCAGCTCCCCGGGACAGGGTGCAGATACGCAGTATTTT. Its translation is CASSSPGQGADTQYF. The J gene is TRBJ2-3, the V gene TRBV28; 9 bases fit TRBD1. Germline values: CDR1 MDHEN, CDR2 SYDVKM. The J segment lost 4 bases and the V segment lost 6 bases, leaving 8 bases of the junction unmatched. The CDR3 length is 15 residues. Together with reference TRBV28 and TRBJ2-3, the CDR3 gives the full variable domain: DVKVTQSSRYLVKRTGEKVFLECVQDMDHENMFWYRQDPGLGLRLIYFSYDVKMKEKGDIPEGYSVSREKKERFSLILESASTNQTSMYLCASSSPGQGADTQYFGPGTRLTVL.

This clonotype was detected ten times or more. This chain joins TRBV7-9 and TRBJ2-3; TRBD2 aligns across 11 bases. Germline CDR1 SEHNR, CDR2 FQNEAQ (reference sequence). V lost 4 bases, J lost 5 bases, and 8 bases stayed unmatched. The CDR3 sequence is 16 residues long. The DNA for the CDR3 is TGTGCCAGCAGCTCCCCCACTAGCGGGAGAAGAGATACGCAGTATTTT. Translating gives CASSSPTSGRRDTQYF.

This clonotype was picked up a small number of times. For the CDR3, the DNA is TGCAGCGTTGAGAGGATGGGGCGTCATGGCTACACCTTC. Its translation: CSVERMGRHGYTF. The genes are TRBV29-1 and TRBJ1-2; the D gene is possibly TRBD1 (5 bases). This CDR3 is 13 amino acids long. CDR1 is SQVTM and CDR2 is ANQGSEA in the germline V gene. V dropped 3 bases and J dropped 6 bases, with 14 bases sitting between them.

This clonotype was observed at least ten times. The V call is TRBV4-1, the J call TRBJ2-5; D gene unclear. The CDR3 totals 14 residues. V was shortened by 2 bases and J by 0 bases, with 7 bases between the two germline ends. In germline, CDR1 is MGHRA, CDR2 YSYEKL. CDR3 sequence reads: CASSQNADQETQYF. The CDR3 region has the DNA TGCGCCAGCAGCCAAAACGCCGACCAAGAGACCCAGTACTTC.

The sample holds many counts of this clonotype. The chain combines TRBV30 with TRBJ2-7; D not resolved. CDR1 is GTSNPN and CDR2 is SVGIG in the germline V gene (reference sequence). Trimming removed 3 bases at V and 6 bases at J, with 9 bases between. This CDR3 is built from 11 residues. CDR3 residues: CAWSPISEQYF. CDR3 coding DNA: TGTGCCTGGAGCCCCATATCCGAGCAGTACTTC.

The chain carries TRBV15 and TRBJ1-5; D uncertain. The CDR3 has 14 residues. The ends were cut back, 3 bases at V and 0 bases at J, with 6 bases in the middle. Germline loops: CDR1 LNHNV, CDR2 YYDKDF (reference sequence). CDR3 coding DNA: TGTGCCACCAGCAGGGGGTTTAGCAATCAGCCCCAGCATTTT. This encodes CATSRGFSNQPQHF.

This clonotype was counted a few times. The rearrangement uses TRBV7-6 and TRBJ2-5; D might be TRBD1 (6 bases). The CDR3 is made up of 14 amino acids. V was shortened by 6 bases and J by 1 base, with 12 bases between the two germline ends. In germline, CDR1 is SGHVS, CDR2 FNYEAQ. The CDR3 coding sequence is TGTGCCAGCAGTTCCCAGGGGATCCAAGAGACCCAGTACTTC. Encoded protein: CASSSQGIQETQYF.

This clonotype was found many times. The chain combines TRBV6-1 with TRBJ1-4; D possibly corresponds to TRBD1 (6 bases). V lost 6 bases and J lost 5, with 16 bases in between. CDR3 size: 15 residues. Germline CDR1 reads MNHNS; CDR2 reads SASEGT. The CDR3 nucleotides are TGTGCCAGCAGAGGGGACACCGCCGGGAATGAAAAACTGTTTTTT. Encoded protein: CASRGDTAGNEKLFF.

The rearrangement uses TRBV2 and TRBJ2-1; 7 bases agree with TRBD2. The CDR3 runs 13 residues. The V gene's germline CDR1 is SNHLY and CDR2 FYNNEI. Trimming removed 6 bases from V and 9 bases from J; junction bases left unmatched: 8. The CDR3 loop reads CASRSAGESEQFF. The CDR3 region has the DNA TGTGCCAGCAGGAGTGCGGGAGAGAGTGAGCAGTTCTTC.

This clonotype was observed many times. This chain connects TRBV7-9 to TRBJ2-1, with a possible D match to TRBD2 (6 bases). The germline CDR1 and CDR2 sequences are SEHNR and FQNEAQ (reference sequence). The V and J ends lost 3 bases and 9 bases respectively, with 15 bases between them. The CDR3 spans 14 residues. CDR3 region: CASSFTGEGAEQFF. In DNA form, the CDR3 reads TGTGCCAGCAGCTTTACGGGGGAAGGGGCTGAGCAGTTCTTC.

This clonotype was recorded a few times. Relative to the germline gene, one junction end is altered; a read error may explain this. The CDR3 bases are TGCGCCAGCAGCCAAGATACGCGGGAGACCTCCCACAATGAGCAGTTCTTC. Translated: CASSQDTRETSHNEQFF. The V and J genes are TRBV4-1 and TRBJ2-1; 7 positions agree with TRBD2. Germline V gene data show CDR1 as MGHRA and CDR2 as YSYEKL. The CDR3 has 17 residues.

This clonotype was found many times. The chain combines TRBV20-1 with TRBJ2-7, with D maybe TRBD2 (6 bases). Germline CDR1 is DFQATT and CDR2 is SNEGSKA (reference sequence). The germline V and J ends were trimmed by 5 bases and 0 bases, with 20 bases remaining between them. CDR3 length: 16 amino acids. The CDR3 is CSAGGVAAADSYEQYF. The CDR3 DNA reads TGCAGTGCTGGTGGGGTAGCGGCGGCCGACTCCTACGAGCAGTACTTC.

The V and J genes are TRBV5-1 and TRBJ2-5, with 13 bases aligning to TRBD2. V was pared by 0 bases and J by 5 bases, with 7 bases of the junction left unmatched. This CDR3 has 17 residues. The germline V gene encodes CDR1 SGHRS and CDR2 YFSETQ. CDR3 loop: CASSLETSGRAGETQYF. CDR3 in DNA: TGCGCCAGCAGCTTGGAAACTAGCGGGAGGGCCGGTGAGACCCAGTACTTC.

This clonotype was found many times. The CDR3 bases are TGTGCCAGCAGTCCCACCGGGGACTCAAACCAAAGCACAGATACGCAGTATTTT. Amino acids: CASSPTGDSNQSTDTQYF. The chain uses TRBV12-3 or TRBV12-4 and TRBJ2-3, with a weak D call TRBD2 (6 bases). The CDR3 spans 18 residues. V shed 5 bases and J shed 0 bases, with 21 bases lying between them.

This clonotype came up many times. The chain recombines TRBV2 with TRBJ2-3; the D gene is possibly TRBD2 (6 bases). CDR3 length: 13 residues. The germline V and J ends were trimmed by 4 bases and 10 bases, with 15 bases remaining between them. Germline values: CDR1 SNHLY, CDR2 FYNNEI. CDR3: CASSGTKGGAQYF. The DNA of the CDR3 is TGTGCCAGCAGTGGGACTAAGGGCGGAGCGCAGTATTTT.

There are many counts of this clonotype. This chain joins TRBV7-8 and TRBJ1-3; D remains ambiguous. Between the trimmed V and J ends, which lost 5 bases and 0 bases, there was a span of 11 bases. CDR3 length equals 15 residues. CDR1 and CDR2 (germline): SGHVS, FQNEAQ. The CDR3 reads CASSARRFSGNTIYF. In DNA form, the CDR3 reads TGTGCCAGCAGCGCACGCCGGTTCTCTGGAAACACCATATATTTT.

At least ten counts were recorded for this clonotype. This rearrangement joins TRBV7-9 to TRBJ2-1; 8 nucleotides line up with TRBD2. V shed 7 bases and J 9 bases; nucleotides not matched to a gene: 17. The CDR3 length is 16 residues. Per germline, CDR1 SEHNR and CDR2 FQNEAQ (reference sequence). This chain's CDR3 is CASTPLERSGRFEQFF. The CDR3 region has the DNA TGTGCCAGCACCCCTCTGGAGAGGAGCGGGAGATTTGAGCAGTTCTTC.

In its sample, this clonotype was seen many times. This rearrangement joins TRBV20-1 to TRBJ2-7; D might be TRBD1 (6 bases). The CDR3 contains 14 residues. CDR1 and CDR2 from the germline V gene are DFQATT and SNEGSKA (reference sequence). Trimming removed 0 bases at V and 2 bases at J, with 11 bases between. This CDR3 is CSARDRQVAYEQYF. Written as DNA, the CDR3 is TGCAGTGCTAGAGATCGACAGGTCGCCTACGAGCAGTACTTC.

This clonotype was detected ten times or more. The rearrangement links TRBV11-2 to TRBJ2-1; D is unclear. Trimming removed 3 bases from V and 7 bases from J, with 7 bases in between. This CDR3 contains 12 residues. Germline V gives CDR1 SGHAT, CDR2 FQNNGV. The CDR3: CASSLWVNEQFF. The CDR3 DNA follows: TGTGCCAGCAGCTTGTGGGTGAATGAGCAGTTCTTC.

Worth noting for this clonotype: A read error may explain this, as a much larger clone is one base away. The chain recombines TRBV15 with TRBJ1-5; D perhaps matches TRBD1 (5 bases). Trimming removed 1 base from V and 2 bases from J, with 15 bases in between. CDR1 and CDR2 (germline): LNHNV, YYDKDF (reference sequence). The CDR3 is made up of 17 amino acids. The CDR3 DNA follows: TGTGCCACCAGCAGAGCTCAGTACAGGCGCGGCAATCAGCCCCAGCATTTT. It yields the protein CATSRAQYRRGNQPQHF.

This clonotype was seen more than once but under ten times. This chain uses TRBV6-2 or TRBV6-3 with TRBJ1-2; D not resolved. V shed 5 bases and J shed 8 bases, with 12 bases lying between them. The CDR3 is made up of 12 amino acids. Germline loops: CDR1 MNHEY, CDR2 SVGEGT. The CDR3 DNA is TGTGCCAGCAGTGCCATGCGGGTCGGCTACACCTTC. This encodes CASSAMRVGYTF.